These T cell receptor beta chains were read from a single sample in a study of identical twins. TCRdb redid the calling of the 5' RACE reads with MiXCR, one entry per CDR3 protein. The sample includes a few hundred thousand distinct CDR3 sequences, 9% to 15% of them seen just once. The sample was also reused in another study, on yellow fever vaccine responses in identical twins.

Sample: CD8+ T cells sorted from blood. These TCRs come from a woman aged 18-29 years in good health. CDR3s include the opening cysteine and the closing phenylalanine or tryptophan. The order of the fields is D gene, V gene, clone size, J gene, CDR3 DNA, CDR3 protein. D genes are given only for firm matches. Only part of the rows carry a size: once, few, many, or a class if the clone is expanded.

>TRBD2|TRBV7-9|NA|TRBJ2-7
TGTGCCAGCAGCTTACAGGGACTAGCGGGAGACGAGCAGTACTTC
CASSLQGLAGDEQYF
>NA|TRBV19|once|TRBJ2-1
TGTGCCAGTAGTATAGGTGGGGGCTCCTACAATGAGCAGTTCTTC
CASSIGGGSYNEQFF
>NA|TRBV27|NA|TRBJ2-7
TGTGCCAGCAGCAAACCCGGGGTCGGAGACATCCACGAGCAGTACTTC
CASSKPGVGDIHEQYF
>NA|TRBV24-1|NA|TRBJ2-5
TGTGCCACGGTCCTGGCACACCCTGGGGAGACCCAGTACTTC
CATVLAHPGETQYF
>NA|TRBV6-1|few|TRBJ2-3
TGTGCCAGCAGCGGGGACAAAGATACGCAGTATTTT
CASSGDKDTQYF
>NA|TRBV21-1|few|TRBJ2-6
TGTGCCAGCAGCAAAGGGGGAACAGGGACCTCGATCTCTGGGGCCAACGTCCTGACTTTC
CASSKGGTGTSISGANVLTF
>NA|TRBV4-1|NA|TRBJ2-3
TGCGCCAGCAGTAGTAGCGTCGGGTTTGGAGATACGCAGTATTTT
CASSSSVGFGDTQYF
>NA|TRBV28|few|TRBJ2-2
TGTGCCAGCAGTTTTGGCCCGACCCAGGGAACAAACACCGGGGAGCTGTTTTTT
CASSFGPTQGTNTGELFF
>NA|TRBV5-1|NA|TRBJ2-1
TGCGCCAGCAGCTGGACTGTCGATGAGCAGTTCTTC
CASSWTVDEQFF
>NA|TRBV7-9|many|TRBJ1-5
TGTGCCAGCAGCCCCCGTGGGGGCGGTAATCAGCCCCAGCATTTT
CASSPRGGGNQPQHF
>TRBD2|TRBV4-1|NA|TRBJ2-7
TGCGCCAGCAGCCAAGAGGACTCTGTTAAGCGGGAGGTCTACGAGCAGTACTTC
CASSQEDSVKREVYEQYF
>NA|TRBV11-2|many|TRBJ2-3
TGTGCCAGCGGCCAGGGACCCAATACGCAGTATTTT
CASGQGPNTQYF
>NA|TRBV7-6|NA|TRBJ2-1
TGTGCCAGCAGCCAGACGACAGGGACAAGCGGGAGTTTGTACAATGAGCAGTTCTTC
CASSQTTGTSGSLYNEQFF
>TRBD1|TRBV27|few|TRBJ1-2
TGTGCCAGCAGTTTCATGGTTGGGACAGGGGGCTATGGCTACACCTTC
CASSFMVGTGGYGYTF
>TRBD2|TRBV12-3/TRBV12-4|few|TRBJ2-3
TGTGCCAGCAGAGCCCCGGGGGGAGATACGCAGTATTTT
CASRAPGGDTQYF
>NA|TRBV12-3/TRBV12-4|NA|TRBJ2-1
TGTGCCAGCAGCCCCCTGAGGGCTGGAAGCTCCTACAATGAGCAGTTCTTC
CASSPLRAGSSYNEQFF
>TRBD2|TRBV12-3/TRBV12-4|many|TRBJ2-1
TGTGCCAGCAGACAAGGGCCTGGGAGGGATGAGCAGTTCTTC
CASRQGPGRDEQFF
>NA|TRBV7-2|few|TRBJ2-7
TGTGCCAGCAGCTTAGATTTACGGACGAGCTCCTACGAGCAGTACTTC
CASSLDLRTSSYEQYF
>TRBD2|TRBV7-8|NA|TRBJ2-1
TGTGCCAGCAGCTTAGAGGCGGGAGCCTACAATGAGCAGTTCTTC
CASSLEAGAYNEQFF
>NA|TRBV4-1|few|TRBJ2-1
TGCGCCAGCAGCCAAGATATGACGGGACAACGCAATGAGCAGTTCTTC
CASSQDMTGQRNEQFF
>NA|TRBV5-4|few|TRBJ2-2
TGTGCCAGCAGCTTGGAGGGGGTACAGGAAGTCGCGAACACCGGGGAGCTGTTTTTT
CASSLEGVQEVANTGELFF
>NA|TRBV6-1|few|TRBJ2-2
TGTGCCCTCGGCGGGGTATCGGACACCGGGGAGCTGTTTTTT
CALGGVSDTGELFF
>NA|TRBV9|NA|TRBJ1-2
TGTGCCAGCAGCTATGGGACTGTGAGCTACACCTTC
CASSYGTVSYTF
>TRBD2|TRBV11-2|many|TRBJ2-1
TGTGCCAGCAGCTTAGAAATAGCGGGGGGGTACAATGAGCAGTTCTTC
CASSLEIAGGYNEQFF
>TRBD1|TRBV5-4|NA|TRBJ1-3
TGTGCCAGCAGCTCCCAGGGGGTAAACACCATATATTTT
CASSSQGVNTIYF
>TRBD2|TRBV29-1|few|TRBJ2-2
TGCAGCGTTGAAAAAACCCCGGGACTAGCGGGAGTTAGGACCGGGGAGCTGTTTTTT
CSVEKTPGLAGVRTGELFF
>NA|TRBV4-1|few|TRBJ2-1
TGCGCCAGCAGCTTCCCGGCCATTTCCTACAATGAGCAGTTCTTC
CASSFPAISYNEQFF
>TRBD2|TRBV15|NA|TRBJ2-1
TGTGCCACCGGGGACGGGGAGCGGGAGTACAATGAGCAGTTCTTC
CATGDGEREYNEQFF
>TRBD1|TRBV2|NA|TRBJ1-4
TGTGCCAGCAGTGAGGGACAGCTTAATGAAAAACTGTTTTTT
CASSEGQLNEKLFF